This TCR beta chain originates from a study of OX40 agonist ivuxolimab in advanced cancers. Study background: The patients got ivuxolimab, which is an agonistic anti-OX40 (CD134) antibody.

Germline CDR1 reads SGHVS; CDR2 reads FQNEAQ. J was trimmed by 3 bases and V by 0 bases; bases with no gene match: 7. The CDR3 has 17 residues. Method: immunoSEQ multiplex PCR; TCRdb's copy keeps in-frame clones and lacks some. The repertoire holds 77,000 or so clones, with around nine tenths as singletons. This TCR was recovered from an adult with an advanced solid tumor such as melanoma, head and neck, liver or kidney cancer. The material was CD4+ or CD8+ T cells sorted from blood, obtained in a trial of the OX40 agonist ivuxolimab. The chain recombines TRBV7-8 with TRBJ2-1; 8 bases agree with TRBD2. CDR3 sequence (DNA): TGTGCCAGCAGCTTAGCGGGAGCGGGAGCCAACTACAATGAGCAGTTCTTC. It encodes CASSLAGAGANYNEQFF.